These 27 T cell receptor beta chains were all obtained from the same sample, sequenced in a study of OX40 agonist ivuxolimab in advanced cancers. Libraries were prepared by immunoSEQ multiplex PCR; TCRdb keeps only in-frame clonotypes and omits some of them. The sample includes about 82,000 clones, about 91% of them seen just once. The sequences come from CD4+ or CD8+ T cells sorted from blood, collected in a trial of the OX40 agonist ivuxolimab. The origin of the receptors is an adult with an advanced solid tumor such as melanoma, head and neck, liver or kidney cancer.

This CDR3 reads CASSQEMRSLDGYTF. CDR3 in DNA: TGTGCCAGCAGCCAAGAAATGAGATCATTGGATGGCTACACCTTC. This chain joins TRBV4-2 and TRBJ1-2; D is ambiguous. Per the germline V gene, CDR1 is LGHNA and CDR2 is YNFKEQ. This CDR3 spans 15 amino acids. V lost 0 bases and J 6 bases, leaving 14 bases between the germline ends.

The chain combines TRBV9 with TRBJ2-3; 7 bases fit TRBD2. CDR1 and CDR2 from the germline V gene are SGDLS and YYNGEE. V gave up 0 bases and J gave up 4 bases; unmatched junction bases: 2. This CDR3 has 14 residues. CDR3 residues: CASSVAGGPDTQYF. CDR3 in DNA: TGTGCCAGCAGCGTAGCGGGAGGCCCAGATACGCAGTATTTT.

The chain has TRBV19 and TRBJ2-3, with TRBD1 as a possible D gene (6 bases). CDR1 is LNHDA and CDR2 is SQIVND in the germline V gene (reference sequence). There are 14 residues in the CDR3. Trimming pared 4 bases from V and 6 bases from J, leaving 14 bases between. CDR3 loop: CASSTIDRPDTQYF. In nucleotides, the CDR3 is TGTGCCAGTAGTACCATTGACAGGCCTGATACGCAGTATTTT.

The chain joins TRBV25-1 to TRBJ2-7; D gene unclear. Germline V lookup: CDR1 MGHDK, CDR2 SYGVNS. The length of the CDR3 is 12 residues. V was clipped by 1 base and J by 4 bases, with 5 bases between them. CDR3 sequence reads: CASSELTYEQYF. The CDR3 region has the DNA TGTGCCAGCAGTGAATTGACTTACGAGCAGTACTTC.

The gene calls are TRBV29-1 and TRBJ2-3; TRBD2 matches 8 bases. The CDR3 consists of 15 residues. The V gene's germline CDR1 is SQVTM and CDR2 ANQGSEA. V lost 6 bases and J lost 1; bases outside the gene matches: 9. The CDR3 bases are TGCAGCGTGGGGCAAGCGGGAGTTGGCACAGATACGCAGTATTTT. It is translated as CSVGQAGVGTDTQYF.

This clone has a single count. The chain joins TRBV28 to TRBJ2-7, with 7 bases identical to TRBD1. V was clipped by 8 bases and J by 2 bases; unmatched bases: 3. The CDR3 covers 12 residues. Germline loops: CDR1 MDHEN, CDR2 SYDVKM. CDR3 DNA: TGTGCCAGCTCAGACAGGGCCTACGAGCAGTACTTC. Protein: CASSDRAYEQYF.

This chain links TRBV2 with TRBJ1-1; the match to TRBD1 covers 7 bases. The CDR3 is 13 amino acids. The V gene end was trimmed by 4 bases and the J gene end by 8 bases; junction bases not matched to a gene: 7. The germline V gene has CDR1 SNHLY and CDR2 FYNNEI. The CDR3 DNA reads as TGTGCCAGCAGTGCCGGACAGGAGTCAGAAGCTTTCTTT. Residues: CASSAGQESEAFF.

The rearrangement uses TRBV25-1 and TRBJ1-2; perhaps TRBD1 as D (6 bases). The CDR3 runs to 15 residues. Trimming stripped 3 bases from V and 5 bases from J, with 16 bases between. Germline CDR1 is MGHDK and CDR2 is SYGVNS. The CDR3 reads CASSDPSTGRYGYTF. The CDR3 coding sequence is TGTGCCAGCAGTGATCCTTCGACAGGAAGGTATGGCTACACCTTC.

The chain has TRBV6-5 and TRBJ1-5; D is uncertain. The CDR3 is 13 amino acids. The germline CDR1 and CDR2 sequences are MNHEY and SVGAGI. V was cut by 2 bases and J by 8 bases, with 10 bases left in between. In DNA, the CDR3 is TGTGCCAGCAGTTACAGGTGGAAAGAGCCCCAGCATTTT. Translating it yields CASSYRWKEPQHF.

A word on this clone: This could be a read error, since a much larger clone is one nucleotide away. Within the sample, other DNA sequences also encode this same CDR3. V usage is TRBV2 and J usage is TRBJ1-4; D remains unclear. Germline CDR1 SNHLY, CDR2 FYNNEI. The length of the CDR3 is 13 residues. The CDR3 nucleotides read TGTGCTAGCAAGTGGAGCCGGGATGAAAAACTGTTTTTT. Its protein product is CASKWSRDEKLFF.

This clone has a handful of counts. The chain links TRBV7-2 to TRBJ1-5; D gene ambiguous. Germline V CDR1 and CDR2: SGHTA, FQGNSA. Trimming removed 3 bases at V and 9 bases at J, with 9 bases between. CDR3 size: 12 residues. CDR3 residues: CASSLGTGPQHF. Written as DNA, the CDR3 is TGTGCCAGCAGCTTGGGTACGGGGCCCCAGCATTTT.

CDR3 sequence reads: CASSGGDYGYTF. CDR3 coding DNA: TGTGCCAGCAGTGGGGGCGACTATGGCTACACCTTC. This rearrangement joins TRBV28 to TRBJ1-2, with D possibly being TRBD1 (6 bases). The CDR3 extends over 12 amino acids. The V gene lost 5 bases and the J gene lost 3 bases, with 7 bases spanning the gap. CDR1 is MDHEN and CDR2 is SYDVKM in the germline V gene.

The chain carries TRBV2 and TRBJ1-1; no reliable D call. Germline lookup yields CDR1 SNHLY and CDR2 FYNNEI. This CDR3 spans 14 amino acids. V was clipped by 2 bases and J by 0 bases, with 7 bases between them. The DNA for the CDR3 is TGTGCCAGCAGTGAAACGGGGATGAACACTGAAGCTTTCTTT. Translating it yields CASSETGMNTEAFF.

The CDR3 DNA sequence: TGTGCCAGCAAATACGGTCTAAGCTCTGGAAACACCATATATTTT. It encodes CASKYGLSSGNTIYF. The rearrangement joins TRBV28 to TRBJ1-3; D is unclear. V was trimmed by 7 bases and J by 0 bases, leaving 13 bases between them. The length of the CDR3 is 15 residues. Germline V gives CDR1 MDHEN, CDR2 SYDVKM.

The chain joins TRBV28 to TRBJ2-1; TRBD2 matches at 11 bases. CDR3 length equals 16 residues. Germline CDR1 is MDHEN and CDR2 is SYDVKM. With 2 bases clipped from V and 5 bases from J, the junction kept 5 bases outside the gene matches. The DNA of the CDR3 is TGTGCCAGCAGTTTAGCCGGGACTAGCGGCAACAATGAGCAGTTCTTC. This gives the protein CASSLAGTSGNNEQFF.

CDR3 bases: TGTGCCAGTAGTATATTAAGTTTCGGGAGGGCAAATGAGCAGTTCTTC. This codes for CASSILSFGRANEQFF. The V call is TRBV19, the J call TRBJ2-1, with TRBD2 matching over 8 bases. CDR3 length: 16 residues. Germline V gene sequence: CDR1 LNHDA, CDR2 SQIVND (reference sequence). Losses at the gene ends were 2 bases for V and 7 bases for J; bases not matched to a gene: 10.

The sample holds a few counts of this clone. The V and J genes are TRBV2 and TRBJ1-1; 9 bases match TRBD1. Germline values: CDR1 SNHLY, CDR2 FYNNEI. Trimming cost V 8 bases and J 5 bases; bases outside gene matches: 9. There are 14 residues in the CDR3. The CDR3 DNA reads as TGTGCCAGCGGCTCCTGGACAGGGGTTACTGAAGCTTTCTTT. Protein product: CASGSWTGVTEAFF.

The chain is built from TRBV18 and TRBJ2-1; 9 bases align to TRBD2. J gave up 7 bases and V 3 bases, and 7 bases lay outside the gene matches. Germline V gene lookup returns CDR1 KGHSH and CDR2 LQKENI. There are 15 residues in the CDR3. Written as DNA, the CDR3 is TGTGCCAGCTCACCTCAGGGACTAGCTGAGAATGAGCAGTTCTTC. Protein product: CASSPQGLAENEQFF.

V and J are TRBV6-5 and TRBJ2-7; 9 bases map to TRBD1. The germline V gene has CDR1 MNHEY and CDR2 SVGAGI. The CDR3 has 15 amino acids. The V and J ends lost 0 bases and 2 bases, in that order; junction bases with no gene match: 2. CDR3 bases: TGTGCCAGCAGTTACTCATGGACAGGGGCCTACGAGCAGTACTTC. Amino acids: CASSYSWTGAYEQYF.

The CDR3 is CASSFWGNQPQHF. The CDR3 DNA follows: TGTGCCAGCAGCTTCTGGGGGAATCAGCCCCAGCATTTT. The chain uses TRBV5-6 and TRBJ1-5; a possible D gene is TRBD1 (5 bases). V lost 2 bases and J lost 4, with 7 bases in between. There are 13 residues in the CDR3. CDR1 is SGHDT and CDR2 is YYEEEE in the germline V gene.

The gene calls are TRBV7-2 and TRBJ2-5; D unresolved. The CDR3 is 13 amino acids. Germline values: CDR1 SGHTA, CDR2 FQGNSA. Trimming stripped 5 bases from V and 5 bases from J, with 12 bases between. The chain's CDR3 is CASSESGGETQYF. The CDR3 DNA reads TGTGCCAGCAGCGAGTCCGGTGGGGAGACCCAGTACTTC.

CDR3 sequence: CASSLGTGINYGYTF. CDR3 nucleotide sequence: TGTGCCAGCAGCTTAGGAACCGGGATTAACTATGGCTACACCTTC. This chain links TRBV7-9 with TRBJ1-2, with D uncertain. V was shortened by 1 base and J by 1 base, with 10 bases between the two germline ends. Germline CDR1 and CDR2: SEHNR and FQNEAQ (reference sequence). This CDR3 has 15 residues.

This chain uses TRBV7-6 with TRBJ2-2; D remains ambiguous. The ends were cut back, 3 bases at V and 5 bases at J, with 7 bases in the middle. CDR1 is SGHVS and CDR2 is FNYEAQ in the germline V gene. This CDR3 is built from 13 residues. The CDR3 loop reads CASSFQPTGELFF. The DNA for the CDR3 is TGTGCCAGCAGCTTCCAACCTACCGGGGAGCTGTTTTTT.

The sample holds a few counts of this clone. The rearrangement uses TRBV29-1 and TRBJ1-1, with D tentatively TRBD1 (5 bases). Germline CDR1 SQVTM, CDR2 ANQGSEA. The CDR3 covers 13 residues. The V gene lost 3 bases and the J gene lost 6 bases, with 14 bases spanning the gap. The CDR3 here is CSVEKGTSAEAFF. DNA for the CDR3: TGCAGCGTTGAGAAGGGGACGTCCGCTGAAGCTTTCTTT.

V gene TRBV6-5 combines with J gene TRBJ2-5, with D perhaps matching TRBD1 (6 bases). V was pared by 0 bases and J by 3 bases, with 11 bases between. Germline V lookup: CDR1 MNHEY, CDR2 SVGAGI. The CDR3 contains 15 residues. CDR3 sequence reads: CASSYSRGRKETQYF. In nucleotides, the CDR3 is TGTGCCAGCAGTTACTCCAGGGGTCGGAAAGAGACCCAGTACTTC.

The V call is TRBV9, the J call TRBJ1-4; perhaps TRBD1 as D (5 bases). V dropped 4 bases and J dropped 0 bases, with 13 bases sitting between them. The CDR3 has 16 amino acids. CDR1 and CDR2 (germline): SGDLS, YYNGEE. CDR3 sequence reads: CASSLGVGATNEKLFF. Here the CDR3 DNA reads TGTGCCAGCAGCTTAGGAGTGGGGGCAACTAATGAAAAACTGTTTTTT. The full variable domain, in which reference TRBV9 and TRBJ1-4 provide the parts outside the CDR3, is DSGVTQTPKHLITATGQRVTLRCSPRSGDLSVYWYQQSLDQGLQFLIQYYNGEERAKGNILERFSAQQFPDLHSELNLSSLELGDSALYFCASSLGVGATNEKLFFGSGTQLSVL.

This clone was picked up a small number of times. The V gene is TRBV30, the J gene TRBJ1-1, with D hard to call. The CDR3 runs 13 residues. Trimming pared 0 bases from V and 0 bases from J, leaving 5 bases between. CDR1 is GTSNPN, CDR2 SVGIG, per germline (reference sequence). The CDR3 DNA reads TGTGCCTGGAGTGTACACATGAACACTGAAGCTTTCTTT. This sequence encodes CAWSVHMNTEAFF.